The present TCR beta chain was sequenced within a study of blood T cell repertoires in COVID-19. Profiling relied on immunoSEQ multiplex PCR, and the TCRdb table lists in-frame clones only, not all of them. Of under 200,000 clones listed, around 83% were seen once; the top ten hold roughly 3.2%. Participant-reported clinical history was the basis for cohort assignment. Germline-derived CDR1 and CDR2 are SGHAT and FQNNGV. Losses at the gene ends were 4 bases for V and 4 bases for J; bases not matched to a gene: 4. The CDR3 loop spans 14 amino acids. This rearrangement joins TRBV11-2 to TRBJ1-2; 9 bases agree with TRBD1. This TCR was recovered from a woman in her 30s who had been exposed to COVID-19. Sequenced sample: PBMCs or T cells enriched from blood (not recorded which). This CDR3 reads CASSSMTGGYGYTF. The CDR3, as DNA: TGTGCCAGCAGCTCCATGACAGGGGGCTATGGCTACACCTTC.